These T cell receptor beta chains were read from a single sample in a study of CD8 T cells in Susac syndrome. In TCRdb, the immunoSEQ multiplex PCR reads were re-called with MiXCR into one record per CDR3 protein. This table holds some 90,000 distinct CDR3 sequences, about 93% found once. Sequencing was carried out using CD8+ T cells from PBMCs. The source of these receptors is a human donor in good health. Each CDR3 is given with its conserved first and last residue. The D gene is left open where the match is weak. Clone size, where shown, is once, few, many, or a class for clones that have expanded.

TRBJ1-2 12 NA TRBD1 TRBV30 TGTGCCTGGAGTAGACAGGGGGCGGGCTACACCTTC CAWSRQGAGYTF
TRBJ1-2 11 NA NA TRBV29-1 TGCAGCGTTATGCGAGACTATGGCTACACCTTC CSVMRDYGYTF
TRBJ2-2 16 NA TRBD2 TRBV27 TGTGCCAGCAGTTTCTTGGCTAGCGGGTTCGGGGGGGAGCTGTTTTTT CASSFLASGFGGELFF
TRBJ2-1 14 NA NA TRBV27 TGTGCCAGCAGTTTTGGACGGGGGCCCAATGAGCAGTTCTTC CASSFGRGPNEQFF
TRBJ2-3 17 NA TRBD2 TRBV3-1 TGTGCCAGCAGCGGATTTACTAGCGGGGGGGCCACAGATACGCAGTATTTT CASSGFTSGGATDTQYF
TRBJ2-3 13 NA NA TRBV19 TGTGCCAGTAGTGCTAGGGACACAGATACGCAGTATTTT CASSARDTDTQYF
TRBJ2-7 13 NA NA TRBV15 TGTGCCACCAGCACGGGACACTCCTACGAGCAGTACTTC CATSTGHSYEQYF
TRBJ2-5 14 NA NA TRBV13 TGTGCCAGCAGCTTAGCCGGGCAACAAGAGACCCAGTACTTC CASSLAGQQETQYF
TRBJ1-1 12 NA NA TRBV7-9 TGTGCCAGCAGCTTAGGTTGGTTCGAAGCTTTCTTT CASSLGWFEAFF
TRBJ2-5 15 NA NA TRBV9 TGTGCCAGCAGCCCAGACAGCGCGTACCAAGAGACCCAGTACTTC CASSPDSAYQETQYF
TRBJ1-2 13 NA TRBD1 TRBV7-8 TGTGCCAGCAGTGGACAGGCCACCTGGGGCTACACCTTC CASSGQATWGYTF
TRBJ1-1 16 NA TRBD1 TRBV5-4 TGTGCCAGCAGCGGGGACAGAAACCTTTTGAACACTGAAGCTTTCTTT CASSGDRNLLNTEAFF
TRBJ2-7 12 NA NA TRBV29-1 TGCAGCGTTGACGTCCCAGGGTGGGAGCAGTACTTC CSVDVPGWEQYF
TRBJ1-5 14 NA NA TRBV6-2/TRBV6-3 TGTGCCAGCAGTTACGGGCAGGGGAGTCAGCCCCAGCATTTT CASSYGQGSQPQHF
TRBJ1-1 12 once NA TRBV29-1 TGCAGCGTCCAGGGGTCCGCCACTGAAGCTTTCTTT CSVQGSATEAFF
TRBJ2-7 14 NA NA TRBV20-1 TGCAGTGCTAGAGATTATTCCTCTTCCTACGAGCAGTACTTC CSARDYSSSYEQYF
TRBJ1-1 14 NA TRBD1 TRBV29-1 TGCAGCGTTGGGACAGCAGGGGGTGGGACTGAAGCTTTCTTT CSVGTAGGGTEAFF
TRBJ1-1 18 NA TRBD1 TRBV9 TGTGCCAGCAGCGCATCGACCTCACCCGGACAGGGGAACACTGAAGCTTTCTTT CASSASTSPGQGNTEAFF
TRBJ2-3 17 NA TRBD1 TRBV12-3/TRBV12-4 TGTGCCAGCAGTTCGACAGGGACCACCGTGGGCACAGATACGCAGTATTTT CASSSTGTTVGTDTQYF
TRBJ1-1 15 NA NA TRBV7-2 TGTGCCAGCAGCCCTATGGGGGCAGGGTTGACTGAAGCTTTCTTT CASSPMGAGLTEAFF
TRBJ2-2 11 NA NA TRBV9 TGTGCCAGCAGCGCTACCAGGGAGCTGTTTTTT CASSATRELFF
TRBJ2-1 13 NA NA TRBV6-5 TGTGCCAGCAGCGAGACTTACTACAATGAGCAGTTCTTC CASSETYYNEQFF
TRBJ2-2 15 NA NA TRBV20-1 TGCAGTGCTAGATCCGGGGATGAGAACACCGGGGAGCTGTTTTTT CSARSGDENTGELFF
TRBJ2-4 15 NA NA TRBV27 TGTGCCAGCAGTCCCTCAGGCGCTAGGGGAAACATTCAGTACTTC CASSPSGARGNIQYF
TRBJ2-1 17 once TRBD2 TRBV4-1 TGCGCCAGCAGCCACAACGGACTAGCGGGGGACCGTCAAAAGCAGTTCTTC CASSHNGLAGDRQKQFF
TRBJ2-7 13 NA TRBD2 TRBV7-9 TGTGCCAGCAGCTCTCCGGGGGGCTACGAGCAGTACTTC CASSSPGGYEQYF
TRBJ2-3 14 NA NA TRBV2 TGTGCCAGCTCGGTGGGCCTCGGGGCAGATACGCAGTATTTT CASSVGLGADTQYF
TRBJ2-7 14 NA NA TRBV15 TGTGCCACCAGCAGTGAGGCAGCCTCCTACGAGCAGTACTTC CATSSEAASYEQYF
TRBJ2-3 15 NA TRBD1 TRBV29-1 TGCAGCGTTGATACGGGACAGGGTATCACAGATACGCAGTATTTT CSVDTGQGITDTQYF
TRBJ1-1 12 NA NA TRBV27 TGTGCCAGCAGGGAGGCAGGGAATGAAGCTTTCTTT CASREAGNEAFF
TRBJ2-7 14 NA TRBD1 TRBV5-6 TGTGCCAGCAGGACCGGGACAGGGACCTACGAGCAGTACTTC CASRTGTGTYEQYF
TRBJ1-5 14 few NA TRBV9 TGTGCCAGCAGTCAGGGGTTCGGCAATCAGCCCCAGCATTTT CASSQGFGNQPQHF
TRBJ2-7 13 NA TRBD1 TRBV30 TGTGCCTGGACCTTGACAGGGGATGGCGAGCAGTACTTC CAWTLTGDGEQYF
TRBJ2-7 12 NA NA TRBV29-1 TGCAGCGTTGGTGGGGGGAGCTACGAGCAGTACTTC CSVGGGSYEQYF
TRBJ1-5 13 NA TRBD1 TRBV20-1 TGCAGTGTAGGACAGGGTGGCGGTCAGCCCCAGCATTTT CSVGQGGGQPQHF
TRBJ1-2 14 NA TRBD1 TRBV6-5 TGTGCCAGCAGTCCACGACAGGGGAGCGATGGCTACACCTTC CASSPRQGSDGYTF
TRBJ2-2 14 NA NA TRBV5-1 TGCGCCAGCAGCACGTACAGGAACACCGGGGAGCTGTTTTTT CASSTYRNTGELFF
TRBJ2-1 14 NA TRBD1 TRBV7-9 TGTGCCAGCAGCTTAGGTACAGGGGGAAATGAGCAGTTCTTC CASSLGTGGNEQFF
TRBJ2-1 18 NA TRBD2 TRBV4-1 TGCGCCAGCAGCCCCCGAACTAGCGGGGGGAGCTCCTACAATGAGCAGTTCTTC CASSPRTSGGSSYNEQFF
TRBJ1-6 14 NA TRBD1 TRBV27 TGTGCCAGCAGTTGGGACAGGGGGAATTCACCCCTCCACTTT CASSWDRGNSPLHF
TRBJ2-7 16 NA TRBD2 TRBV2 TGTGCCAGCAGTAGGACTAGCGGGGGCAGCTCGTACGAGCAGTACTTC CASSRTSGGSSYEQYF
TRBJ2-6 17 NA TRBD1 TRBV25-1 TGTGCCAGCAGTTGGGACAGGCCTACCTCTGGGGCCAACGTCCTGACTTTC CASSWDRPTSGANVLTF
TRBJ1-1 11 NA NA TRBV29-1 TGCAGCGTTGACCGGGGAAGAGACGCTTTCTTT CSVDRGRDAFF
TRBJ2-2 15 NA NA TRBV27 TGTGCCAGCAGTTTAGGGGCTAGCGACGCCGGGGAGCTGTTTTTT CASSLGASDAGELFF
TRBJ2-7 13 NA TRBD1 TRBV7-9 TGTGCCAGCAGCACGGGACAGCCAGACGAGCAGTACTTC CASSTGQPDEQYF
TRBJ2-2 14 NA NA TRBV5-6 TGTGCCAGCAGCTTGGGGGGGCTCGCCGGGGAGCTGTTTTTT CASSLGGLAGELFF
TRBJ2-5 15 NA NA TRBV7-9 TGTGCCAGCAGCTCTAGTTGGCAGGAGCAAGAGACCCAGTACTTC CASSSSWQEQETQYF
TRBJ2-2 14 NA NA TRBV5-1 TGCGCCAGCGAAGGGGCCATCGGGACCGGGGAGCTGTTTTTT CASEGAIGTGELFF
TRBJ1-1 13 NA NA TRBV7-2 TGTGCCAGCAGCTGGAATGCGGGAACTGAAGCTTTCTTT CASSWNAGTEAFF
TRBJ1-5 18 NA TRBD1 TRBV12-5 TGTGCTAGTGGTTTGGGCACAGGACAGGGGAAAGTGAATCAGCCCCAGCATTTT CASGLGTGQGKVNQPQHF
TRBJ2-7 17 NA TRBD2 TRBV2 TGTGCCAGCAGGACTTCGGGACTAGCGGGGATTGACGGGGAGCAGTACTTC CASRTSGLAGIDGEQYF
TRBJ2-1 14 NA TRBD1 TRBV6-6 TGTGCCAGCACCGGACAGGGGTCCTACAATGAGCAGTTCTTC CASTGQGSYNEQFF
TRBJ2-7 16 NA NA TRBV7-6 TGTGCCAGCAGCTTTCCCCCGGCCGCCACCGCCTACGAGCAGTACTTC CASSFPPAATAYEQYF